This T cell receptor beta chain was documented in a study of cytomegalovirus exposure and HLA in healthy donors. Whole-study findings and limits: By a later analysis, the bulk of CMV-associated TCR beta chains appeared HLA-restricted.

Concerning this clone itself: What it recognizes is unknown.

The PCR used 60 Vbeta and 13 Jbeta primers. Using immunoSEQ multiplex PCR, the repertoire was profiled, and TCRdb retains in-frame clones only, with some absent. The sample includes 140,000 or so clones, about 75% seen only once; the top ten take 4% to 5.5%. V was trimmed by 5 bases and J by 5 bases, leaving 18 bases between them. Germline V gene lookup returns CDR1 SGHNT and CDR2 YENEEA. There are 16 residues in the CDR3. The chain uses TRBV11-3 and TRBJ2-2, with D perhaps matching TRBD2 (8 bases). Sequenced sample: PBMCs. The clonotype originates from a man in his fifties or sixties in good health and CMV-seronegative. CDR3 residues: CASSLRGREATGELFF. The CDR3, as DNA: TGTGCCAGCAGCCTGAGGGGGCGGGAGGCGACCGGGGAGCTGTTTTTT.